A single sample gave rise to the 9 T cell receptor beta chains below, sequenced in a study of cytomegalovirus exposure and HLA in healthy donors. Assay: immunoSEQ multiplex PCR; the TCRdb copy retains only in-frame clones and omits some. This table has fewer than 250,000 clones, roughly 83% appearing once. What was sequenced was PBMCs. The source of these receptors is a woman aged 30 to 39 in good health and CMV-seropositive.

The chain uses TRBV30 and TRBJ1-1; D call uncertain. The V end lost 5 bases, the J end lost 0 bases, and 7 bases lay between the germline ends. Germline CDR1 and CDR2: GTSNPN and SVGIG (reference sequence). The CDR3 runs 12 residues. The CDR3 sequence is CAWARLNTEAFF. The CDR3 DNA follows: TGTGCCTGGGCGAGGTTGAACACTGAAGCTTTCTTT.

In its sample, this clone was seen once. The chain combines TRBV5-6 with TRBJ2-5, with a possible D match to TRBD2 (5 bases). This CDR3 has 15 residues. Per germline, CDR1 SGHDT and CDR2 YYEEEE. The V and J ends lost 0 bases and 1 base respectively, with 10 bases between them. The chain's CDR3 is CASSLGAVLQETQYF. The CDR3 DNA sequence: TGTGCCAGCAGCTTGGGAGCGGTTCTCCAAGAGACCCAGTACTTC. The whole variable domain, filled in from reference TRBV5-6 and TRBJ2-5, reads DAGVTQSPTHLIKTRGQQVTLRCSPKSGHDTVSWYQQALGQGPQFIFQYYEEEERQRGNFPDRFSGHQFPNYSSELNVNALLLGDSALYLCASSLGAVLQETQYFGPGTRLLVL.

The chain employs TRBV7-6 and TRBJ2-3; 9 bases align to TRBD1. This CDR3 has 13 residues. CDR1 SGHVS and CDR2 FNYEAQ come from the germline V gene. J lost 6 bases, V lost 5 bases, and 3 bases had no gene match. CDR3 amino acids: CASSRDREDTQYF. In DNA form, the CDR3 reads TGTGCCAGCAGCCGGGACAGGGAGGATACGCAGTATTTT.

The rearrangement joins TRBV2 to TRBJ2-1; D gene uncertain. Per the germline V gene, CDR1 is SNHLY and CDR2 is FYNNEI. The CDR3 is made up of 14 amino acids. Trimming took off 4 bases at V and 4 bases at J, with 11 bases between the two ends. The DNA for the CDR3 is TGTGCCAGCAGTGCGGAAAGCCCTTACAATGAGCAGTTCTTC. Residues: CASSAESPYNEQFF.

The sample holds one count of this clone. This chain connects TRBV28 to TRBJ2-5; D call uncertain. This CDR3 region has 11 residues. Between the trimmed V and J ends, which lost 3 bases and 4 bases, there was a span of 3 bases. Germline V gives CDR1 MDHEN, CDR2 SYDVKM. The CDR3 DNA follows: TGTGCCAGCAGTTTGGCAGAGACCCAGTACTTC. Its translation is CASSLAETQYF. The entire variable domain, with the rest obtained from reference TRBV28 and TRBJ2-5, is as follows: DVKVTQSSRYLVKRTGEKVFLECVQDMDHENMFWYRQDPGLGLRLIYFSYDVKMKEKGDIPEGYSVSREKKERFSLILESASTNQTSMYLCASSLAETQYFGPGTRLLVL.

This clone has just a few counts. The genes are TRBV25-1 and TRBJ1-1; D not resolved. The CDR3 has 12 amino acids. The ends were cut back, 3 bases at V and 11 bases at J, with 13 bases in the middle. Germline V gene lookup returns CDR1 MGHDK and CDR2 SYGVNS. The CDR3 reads CASSEGVTRAFF. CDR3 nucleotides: TGTGCCAGCAGTGAGGGAGTCACAAGGGCTTTCTTT.

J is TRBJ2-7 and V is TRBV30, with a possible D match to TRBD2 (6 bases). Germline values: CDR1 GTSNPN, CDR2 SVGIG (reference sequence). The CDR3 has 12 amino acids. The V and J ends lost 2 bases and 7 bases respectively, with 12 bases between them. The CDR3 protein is CAWSPSAGEQYF. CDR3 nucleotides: TGTGCCTGGAGTCCTAGCGCGGGGGAGCAGTACTTC. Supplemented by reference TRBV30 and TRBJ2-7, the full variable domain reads SQTIHQWPATLVQPVGSPLSLECTVEGTSNPNLYWYRQAAGRGLQLLFYSVGIGQISSEVPQNLSASRPQDRQFILSSKKLLLSDSGFYLCAWSPSAGEQYFGPGTRLTVT.

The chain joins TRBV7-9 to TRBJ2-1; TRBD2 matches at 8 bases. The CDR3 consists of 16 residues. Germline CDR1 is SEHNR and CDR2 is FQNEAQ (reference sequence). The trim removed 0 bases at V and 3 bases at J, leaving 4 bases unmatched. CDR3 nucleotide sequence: TGTGCCAGCAGCTTAGCCAGGACTAGCAGCTACAATGAGCAGTTCTTC. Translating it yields CASSLARTSSYNEQFF.

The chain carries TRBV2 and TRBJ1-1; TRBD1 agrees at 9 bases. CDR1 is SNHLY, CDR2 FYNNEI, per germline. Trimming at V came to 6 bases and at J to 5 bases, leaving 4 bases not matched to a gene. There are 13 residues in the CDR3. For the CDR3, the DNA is TGTGCCAGCAGGGGGACAGGGACGACTGAAGCTTTCTTT. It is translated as CASRGTGTTEAFF.